This T cell receptor (beta chain) was identified in a study of T cells in narcolepsy. Germline V gives CDR1 SGHNT, CDR2 YYREEE (reference sequence). V lost 3 bases to trimming and J lost 9 bases, with 18 bases between them. The CDR3 consists of 14 residues. The table came from immunoSEQ multiplex PCR; TCRdb's copy has only in-frame clones and leaves some out. This table has about 24,000 clones, 85% appearing once. Sequencing input: memory (CD45RA-) CD4+ T cells from blood. The TCR comes from a human donor in good health. V usage is TRBV5-4 and J usage is TRBJ2-5; tentatively, D is TRBD2 (5 bases). The DNA of the CDR3 is TGTGCCAGCAGCTCCGGGGAGTCGTCCGTGGCCCAGTACTTC. It translates to CASSSGESSVAQYF.